This T cell receptor (beta chain) was recovered during a study of blood T cell repertoires in COVID-19. Looking at the study overall: Acute-phase and convalescent COVID-19 samples originated in the United States, Italy and Spain. The cDNA or gDNA used as material had been derived from T cells, B-cell-depleted T cells, or PBMCs.

This CDR3 comprises 14 residues. CDR1 and CDR2 from the germline V gene are MDHEN and SYDVKM. J gave up 7 bases and V 7 bases, and 12 bases lay outside the gene matches. Sequencing used immunoSEQ multiplex PCR; TCRdb keeps in-frame clones, though not all of them. The table has fewer than 120,000 clones, approximately 90% seen once. This receptor was identified in a human donor in a cohort sampled during active COVID-19. Sample: peripheral blood. The V gene is TRBV28, the J gene TRBJ1-2, with TRBD1 matching 7 bases. CDR3 DNA sequence: TGTGCCAGCACTGAAGGGACAGCCCTAGTTGGCTACACCTTC. Amino acid sequence: CASTEGTALVGYTF.